A selection of T cell receptor beta chains follows, all from one sample in a study of radiation and T cells in renal cell carcinoma. Profiled with immunoSEQ multiplex PCR; TCRdb holds only in-frame clones, not every one. The data show about 130,000 clones, approximately 91% seen once. Here the sequenced sample was blood, taken from a patient whose treatment included radiotherapy and nephrectomy. These receptors were collected from a woman aged 45 to 65 with renal cell carcinoma. Both conserved end residues are part of each CDR3. Each record gives: D gene, V gene, clone size, J gene, CDR3 protein, CDR3 DNA. A D gene is named only where the DNA matches it firmly. The size entry is marked missing in some rows and otherwise reads once, few, many or a size class.

D gene: NA
V gene: TRBV7-3
clone size: NA
J gene: TRBJ2-1
CDR3 protein: CASSLSLSSYNEQFF
CDR3 DNA: TGTGCCAGCAGCTTAAGTCTGAGCTCCTACAATGAGCAGTTCTTC

D gene: NA
V gene: TRBV19
clone size: NA
J gene: TRBJ1-3
CDR3 protein: CASRHVSGNTIYF
CDR3 DNA: TGTGCCAGTAGACACGTCTCTGGAAACACCATATATTTT

D gene: NA
V gene: TRBV7-2
clone size: NA
J gene: TRBJ2-5
CDR3 protein: CASSPDGPGTQYF
CDR3 DNA: TGTGCCAGCAGCCCCGACGGGCCGGGGACCCAGTACTTC

D gene: NA
V gene: TRBV27
clone size: few
J gene: TRBJ1-1
CDR3 protein: CASSLQVRGTEAFF
CDR3 DNA: TGTGCCAGCAGTTTACAGGTGCGAGGGACTGAAGCTTTCTTT

D gene: NA
V gene: TRBV5-1
clone size: NA
J gene: TRBJ1-2
CDR3 protein: CASSLGPANYGYTF
CDR3 DNA: TGCGCCAGCAGCTTGGGTCCGGCTAACTATGGCTACACCTTC

D gene: NA
V gene: TRBV5-6
clone size: NA
J gene: TRBJ2-6
CDR3 protein: CASRFDRSGANVLTF
CDR3 DNA: TGTGCCAGCAGGTTTGACAGGTCTGGGGCCAACGTCCTGACTTTC

D gene: NA
V gene: TRBV5-6
clone size: NA
J gene: TRBJ2-1
CDR3 protein: CASSLLQGSYNEQFF
CDR3 DNA: TGTGCCAGCAGCTTGCTCCAGGGGTCCTACAATGAGCAGTTCTTC

D gene: TRBD1
V gene: TRBV7-2
clone size: NA
J gene: TRBJ1-1
CDR3 protein: CASSPGTGDTEAFF
CDR3 DNA: TGTGCCAGCAGCCCCGGGACAGGGGACACTGAAGCTTTCTTT

D gene: NA
V gene: TRBV7-2
clone size: NA
J gene: TRBJ1-4
CDR3 protein: CASRINREGEKLFF
CDR3 DNA: TGTGCCAGCCGCATCAACAGGGAGGGAGAAAAACTGTTTTTT

D gene: NA
V gene: TRBV10-3
clone size: once
J gene: TRBJ1-2
CDR3 protein: CAISESDGTYGYTF
CDR3 DNA: TGTGCCATCAGTGAGTCGGACGGTACCTATGGCTACACCTTC

D gene: NA
V gene: TRBV5-1
clone size: NA
J gene: TRBJ2-3
CDR3 protein: CASSLGQGRSDTQYF
CDR3 DNA: TGCGCCAGCAGCTTGGGCCAGGGCCGCTCAGATACGCAGTATTTT

D gene: NA
V gene: TRBV11-3
clone size: NA
J gene: TRBJ1-1
CDR3 protein: CASSLLSYGEAFF
CDR3 DNA: TGTGCCAGCAGCTTACTCTCCTATGGAGAAGCTTTCTTT

D gene: TRBD2
V gene: TRBV29-1
clone size: NA
J gene: TRBJ2-3
CDR3 protein: CSVIGLAGGLPQYF
CDR3 DNA: TGCAGCGTTATCGGACTAGCGGGGGGCCTACCGCAGTATTTT

D gene: NA
V gene: TRBV5-1
clone size: few
J gene: TRBJ2-6
CDR3 protein: CASSGGGRNSGANVLTF
CDR3 DNA: TGCGCCAGCAGCGGGGGTGGCAGAAACTCTGGGGCCAACGTCCTGACTTTC

D gene: NA
V gene: TRBV12-5
clone size: NA
J gene: TRBJ1-3
CDR3 protein: CASGVTHSGNTIYF
CDR3 DNA: TGTGCTAGTGGAGTAACACACTCTGGAAACACCATATATTTT

D gene: NA
V gene: TRBV19
clone size: NA
J gene: TRBJ1-2
CDR3 protein: CASHHNQGQVYGYTF
CDR3 DNA: TGTGCCAGTCACCATAACCAGGGGCAGGTCTATGGCTACACCTTC

D gene: NA
V gene: TRBV5-1
clone size: NA
J gene: TRBJ2-5
CDR3 protein: CASSLNTQETQYF
CDR3 DNA: TGCGCCAGCAGCTTGAATACGCAAGAGACCCAGTACTTC

D gene: TRBD2
V gene: TRBV6-1
clone size: NA
J gene: TRBJ2-3
CDR3 protein: CASSETISGGTDTQYF
CDR3 DNA: TGTGCCAGCAGTGAAACGATTAGCGGGGGCACAGATACGCAGTATTTT

D gene: NA
V gene: TRBV6-5
clone size: NA
J gene: TRBJ1-5
CDR3 protein: CASSCWPGCTERSQHF
CDR3 DNA: TGTGCCAGCAGTTGCTGGCCAGGGTGTACTGAGCGGTCCCAGCATTTT

D gene: TRBD1
V gene: TRBV9
clone size: NA
J gene: TRBJ1-1
CDR3 protein: CASSAGTEGNKNTEAFF
CDR3 DNA: TGTGCCAGCAGCGCCGGGACAGAGGGGAATAAGAACACTGAAGCTTTCTTT

D gene: NA
V gene: TRBV5-1
clone size: NA
J gene: TRBJ1-1
CDR3 protein: CASSRGVENTEAFF
CDR3 DNA: TGCGCCAGCAGTCGGGGGGTGGAGAACACTGAAGCTTTCTTT

D gene: TRBD2
V gene: TRBV18
clone size: NA
J gene: TRBJ2-7
CDR3 protein: CASSPLAGGPNYEQYF
CDR3 DNA: TGTGCCAGCTCACCACTAGCGGGGGGGCCGAACTACGAGCAGTACTTC

D gene: NA
V gene: TRBV6-6
clone size: NA
J gene: TRBJ2-5
CDR3 protein: CASSSRGGGETQYF
CDR3 DNA: TGTGCCAGCAGTTCTAGGGGGGGAGGAGAGACCCAGTACTTC

D gene: NA
V gene: TRBV29-1
clone size: NA
J gene: TRBJ2-3
CDR3 protein: CSVGENTDTQYF
CDR3 DNA: TGCAGCGTTGGAGAGAACACAGATACGCAGTATTTT

D gene: NA
V gene: TRBV7-8
clone size: once
J gene: TRBJ1-3
CDR3 protein: CASSLERVSGNTIYF
CDR3 DNA: TGTGCCAGCAGCTTAGAACGGGTCTCTGGAAACACCATATATTTT

D gene: NA
V gene: TRBV7-8
clone size: NA
J gene: TRBJ2-5
CDR3 protein: CASRPGHGREAQYF
CDR3 DNA: TGTGCCAGCAGACCGGGACACGGAAGAGAGGCCCAGTACTTC

D gene: NA
V gene: TRBV5-6
clone size: NA
J gene: TRBJ1-2
CDR3 protein: CASSQGSSSGWIKSYTF
CDR3 DNA: TGTGCCAGCAGCCAAGGATCATCGTCAGGGTGGATCAAAAGCTACACCTTC

D gene: NA
V gene: TRBV29-1
clone size: NA
J gene: TRBJ2-3
CDR3 protein: CSVEDNRVRDTQYF
CDR3 DNA: TGCAGCGTTGAAGACAACAGGGTTAGAGATACGCAGTATTTT

D gene: NA
V gene: TRBV2
clone size: NA
J gene: TRBJ2-7
CDR3 protein: CAGSGFLPYEQYF
CDR3 DNA: TGTGCCGGTTCAGGGTTCTTACCCTACGAGCAGTACTTC

D gene: NA
V gene: TRBV19
clone size: NA
J gene: TRBJ1-6
CDR3 protein: CASSIVWQLNSPLHF
CDR3 DNA: TGTGCCAGTAGTATAGTGTGGCAGCTAAATTCACCCCTCCACTTT

D gene: NA
V gene: TRBV2
clone size: NA
J gene: TRBJ1-1
CDR3 protein: CASSDESNTEAFF
CDR3 DNA: TGTGCCAGCAGTGATGAATCGAACACTGAAGCTTTCTTT

D gene: NA
V gene: TRBV5-6
clone size: NA
J gene: TRBJ1-2
CDR3 protein: CASRQQGLVPGYTF
CDR3 DNA: TGTGCCAGCAGACAACAGGGACTAGTCCCTGGCTACACCTTC

D gene: TRBD1
V gene: TRBV5-1
clone size: NA
J gene: TRBJ1-3
CDR3 protein: CASSLGGQGFGNTIYF
CDR3 DNA: TGCGCCAGCAGCTTGGGTGGACAGGGATTCGGAAACACCATATATTTT

D gene: NA
V gene: TRBV6-1
clone size: NA
J gene: TRBJ1-5
CDR3 protein: CASSALGVSNQPQHF
CDR3 DNA: TGTGCCAGCAGTGCCCTAGGGGTTAGCAATCAGCCCCAGCATTTT

D gene: NA
V gene: TRBV5-1
clone size: NA
J gene: TRBJ2-5
CDR3 protein: CASSLTTLQETQYF
CDR3 DNA: TGCGCCAGCAGCTTGACTACCCTACAAGAGACCCAGTACTTC

D gene: NA
V gene: TRBV7-7
clone size: NA
J gene: TRBJ2-2
CDR3 protein: CASSFMAPGSGELFF
CDR3 DNA: TGTGCTAGCAGCTTCATGGCCCCCGGGAGCGGGGAGCTGTTTTTT

D gene: TRBD2
V gene: TRBV15
clone size: NA
J gene: TRBJ2-7
CDR3 protein: CATSRDSGGAYEQYF
CDR3 DNA: TGTGCCACCAGCAGAGATTCGGGGGGGGCCTACGAGCAGTACTTC

D gene: TRBD1
V gene: TRBV11-2
clone size: NA
J gene: TRBJ2-7
CDR3 protein: CASSLDPTGYYEQYF
CDR3 DNA: TGTGCCAGCAGCTTAGACCCGACAGGGTACTACGAGCAGTACTTC

D gene: NA
V gene: TRBV29-1
clone size: NA
J gene: TRBJ1-2
CDR3 protein: CSGSYNSGYTF
CDR3 DNA: TGCAGCGGATCTTACAACTCCGGCTACACCTTC

D gene: TRBD1
V gene: TRBV7-2
clone size: NA
J gene: TRBJ1-3
CDR3 protein: CASSLAPLQGVGGNTIYF
CDR3 DNA: TGTGCCAGCAGCTTAGCACCACTTCAGGGGGTGGGAGGAAACACCATATATTTT

D gene: NA
V gene: TRBV6-1
clone size: NA
J gene: TRBJ2-5
CDR3 protein: CASSLADQETQYF
CDR3 DNA: TGTGCCAGCAGTTTGGCGGACCAAGAGACCCAGTACTTC

D gene: NA
V gene: TRBV7-2
clone size: once
J gene: TRBJ2-3
CDR3 protein: CASSSRDTQYF
CDR3 DNA: TGTGCCAGCAGCTCGAGAGATACGCAGTATTTT

D gene: NA
V gene: TRBV6-1
clone size: NA
J gene: TRBJ2-7
CDR3 protein: CASSDMGARGTKYEQYF
CDR3 DNA: TGTGCCAGCAGTGACATGGGGGCGAGGGGGACCAAATACGAGCAGTACTTC

D gene: NA
V gene: TRBV6-6
clone size: NA
J gene: TRBJ1-1
CDR3 protein: CASNLQGSTEAFF
CDR3 DNA: TGTGCCAGCAACCTACAGGGTTCCACTGAAGCTTTCTTT

D gene: TRBD1
V gene: TRBV29-1
clone size: NA
J gene: TRBJ1-5
CDR3 protein: CSVSQGVENQPQHF
CDR3 DNA: TGCAGCGTTTCTCAGGGGGTTGAGAATCAGCCCCAGCATTTT

D gene: TRBD1
V gene: TRBV19
clone size: NA
J gene: TRBJ1-3
CDR3 protein: CASSRRTGFRDTIYF
CDR3 DNA: TGTGCCAGTAGTAGACGGACAGGTTTTCGAGACACCATATATTTT

D gene: TRBD1
V gene: TRBV6-4
clone size: NA
J gene: TRBJ2-5
CDR3 protein: CASSDGTGGRETQYF
CDR3 DNA: TGTGCCAGCAGTGACGGGACAGGGGGCCGGGAGACCCAGTACTTC

D gene: NA
V gene: TRBV4-1
clone size: NA
J gene: TRBJ2-7
CDR3 protein: CASSQDSQGSYSYEQYF
CDR3 DNA: TGCGCCAGCAGCCAAGATTCCCAGGGGAGTTACTCCTACGAGCAGTACTTC

D gene: TRBD1
V gene: TRBV5-4
clone size: NA
J gene: TRBJ1-2
CDR3 protein: CASSLQGVDGYTF
CDR3 DNA: TGTGCCAGCAGCTTACAGGGGGTGGATGGCTACACCTTC

D gene: NA
V gene: TRBV14
clone size: NA
J gene: TRBJ1-1
CDR3 protein: CASSCPLFELSEAFF
CDR3 DNA: TGTGCCAGCAGCTGCCCCCTATTCGAGTTATCTGAAGCTTTCTTT

D gene: NA
V gene: TRBV18
clone size: NA
J gene: TRBJ1-3
CDR3 protein: CASSTFDSYSGNTIYF
CDR3 DNA: TGTGCCAGCTCAACCTTCGACAGCTACTCTGGAAACACCATATATTTT